The source of this TCR beta chain is a study of blood T cell repertoires in COVID-19 (dated by TCRdb to the early 2020s). A note on the overall study: Samples from collaborators originated in the United States, Italy and Spain and spanned both the acute and convalescent phases of COVID-19. The material from the prospective study consisted of cDNA or gDNA derived from T cells, B-cell-depleted T cells, or PBMCs. Deeply sampled blood TCRbeta repertoires from subjects exposed to, actively infected with, or recovered from COVID-19 were included in the dataset. The repertoires were made available in a free public database intended to serve as a resource for research on the immune response to SARS-CoV-2. The samples were drawn from two sources: the first 160 participants of the ongoing ImmuneRACE study, and 1,200 or so subjects contributed by 6 global collaborators. The sample metadata nearly always contained a de-identified subject ID, COVID-19 status, age in years and sex. Where HLA class I and class II types were available, the types were taken from metadata supplied by the sample provider, not from assay-based typing.

The collaborating institutions used their own protocols to collect whole blood in K2EDTA tubes. Collaborator samples were shipped for TCRbeta analysis as frozen whole blood, isolated PBMCs, or DNA extracted from either sample type. Turning to this clone: The antigen this receptor binds is unknown. The record has no base qualities; no much larger clone is one base away.

Summary of the overall study and its limitations: Clinical and demographic metadata were provided uncurated, with the amount varying by source and participant.

Ends trimmed: V by 6 bases, J by 6 bases; bases unmatched to a gene: 5. Taken from cysteine to phenylalanine, the CDR3 has 14 residues. Only the CDR3 DNA stays, 42 bases, in frame from base 1. Reading the germline V gene (reference sequence) gives CDR1 LNHDA and CDR2 SQIVND. TCRbeta CDR3 regions were amplified from genomic DNA by means of the immunoSEQ Assay, a bias-controlled multiplex PCR. Per the original workflow: Within the assay, amplification of reference gene primers was used to estimate how many nucleated cells each sample contained. To quantify the absolute abundance of each unique TCRbeta CDR3 rearrangement, sequence reads were collapsed and filtered. For each sample, productive Simpson clonality was calculated as the square root of Simpson's diversity index over productive rearrangements. TCRdb holds this immuneACCESS table with in-frame rearrangements only. Some clones are missing; in checked studies, unresolved V genes explain under half, and the rest has no known cause. V and J calls and clone size are given by that table; D and trimming were obtained from the DNA. The sample data list some 200,000 clones, and roughly 82% of these were observed just once. The ten biggest clones cover about 13% of the sample.

Material for sequencing was peripheral blood. This TCR came from a human donor in a cohort sampled during active COVID-19. This sequence uses TRBV19 and TRBJ2-7; 13 nucleotides in the junction match TRBD2. The sequence in DNA is TGTGCCAGTAGGAGGACTAGCGGGAGCCCCGAGCAGTACTTC. Translated, it gives CASRRTSGSPEQYF.